The 15 T cell receptor beta chains reported below all come from one sample, sequenced in a study of blood T cell repertoires in COVID-19. Data came from immunoSEQ multiplex PCR; TCRdb stores just in-frame clones and leaves some out. The sample includes 76,000 or so clones, around 90% of them seen just once. The material sequenced was peripheral blood. The receptors stem from a man between 25 and 39 years old with acute or convalescent COVID-19.

V gene TRBV5-1 combines with J gene TRBJ2-2; TRBD2 is a possible D gene (6 bases). CDR1 SGHRS and CDR2 YFSETQ come from the germline V gene. Trimming left V 4 bases short and J 4 bases short, with 14 bases between. This CDR3 comprises 15 residues. This chain's CDR3 is CASSLWGEPTGELFF. The CDR3 nucleotides read TGCGCCAGCAGCCTCTGGGGGGAACCCACCGGGGAGCTGTTTTTT.

This chain links TRBV6-5 with TRBJ1-1; 8 nucleotides agree with TRBD1. J lost 0 bases, V lost 8 bases, and 2 bases had no gene match. This CDR3 has 13 amino acids. Germline V gene data show CDR1 as MNHEY and CDR2 as SVGAGI. The CDR3 coding sequence is TGTGCCAGCGCGACAGGGGTGAACACTGAAGCTTTCTTT. It is translated as CASATGVNTEAFF.

DNA for the CDR3: TGTGCCAGCAGCCGACTAGCGGGAGGCAGGGAGCAGTACTTC. Translated: CASSRLAGGREQYF. This sequence joins TRBV27 and TRBJ2-7; 13 bases match TRBD2. The V and J ends lost 6 bases and 7 bases, in that order; junction bases with no gene match: 6. The germline V gene encodes CDR1 MNHEY and CDR2 SMNVEV (reference sequence). CDR3 size: 14 residues.

This clone was counted between two and nine times. This chain links TRBV18 with TRBJ2-7; 11 bases are a match to TRBD1. Per the germline V gene, CDR1 is KGHSH and CDR2 is LQKENI. The CDR3 runs 15 residues. The V and J ends lost 3 bases and 4 bases, in that order; junction bases with no gene match: 5. The CDR3 region is CASSPGQGAGYEQYF. CDR3 nucleotides: TGTGCCAGCTCACCTGGACAGGGGGCAGGGTACGAGCAGTACTTC.

The genes are TRBV6-5 and TRBJ2-5, with TRBD2 as a possible D gene (6 bases). V lost 7 bases and J 5 bases, leaving 11 bases between the germline ends. The CDR3 covers 12 residues. Germline CDR1 reads MNHEY; CDR2 reads SVGAGI. This CDR3 is CASTRERETQYF. In DNA, the CDR3 is TGTGCCAGCACCCGGGAGCGGGAGACCCAGTACTTC.

This chain joins TRBV28 and TRBJ2-5; maybe TRBD2 (6 bases). Germline CDR1 is MDHEN and CDR2 is SYDVKM. V was clipped by 3 bases and J by 5 bases, with 16 bases between them. The CDR3 has 15 amino acids. The CDR3 nucleotides are TGTGCCAGCAGTTTGGGGGGAGTGGGTAGGGAGACCCAGTACTTC. The encoded protein is CASSLGGVGRETQYF.

This clone has only one observation. The chain combines TRBV7-3 with TRBJ2-5, with 9 bases aligning to TRBD1. CDR3 length: 15 residues. The germline CDR1 and CDR2 sequences are SGHTA and FQGTGA. V shed 5 bases and J 3 bases; nucleotides not matched to a gene: 7. Here the CDR3 DNA reads TGTGCCAGCAGCCGTACCGGGACAGGGAAAGAGACCCAGTACTTC. This gives the protein CASSRTGTGKETQYF.

J is TRBJ2-2 and V is TRBV5-6; D not resolved. The V gene lost 2 bases and the J gene lost 8 bases, with 10 bases spanning the gap. Germline CDR1 reads SGHDT; CDR2 reads YYEEEE. This CDR3 comprises 13 residues. CDR3 DNA: TGTGCCAGCAGCTTATCCCCCGCGGGGGAGCTGTTTTTT. This sequence encodes CASSLSPAGELFF.

The genes are TRBV18 and TRBJ2-2, with D unresolved. The germline V gene encodes CDR1 KGHSH and CDR2 LQKENI. The CDR3 contains 13 residues. V was clipped by 5 bases and J by 6 bases, with 10 bases between them. The CDR3 bases are TGTGCCAGCTCATCGATCGGGTCCGGGGAGCTGTTTTTT. This encodes CASSSIGSGELFF.

About this clone: Given a much more abundant clone one base away, this may be a read error. This sequence joins TRBV3-1 (or the pseudogene TRBV3-2) and TRBJ2-7, with D unclear. V was pared by 5 bases and J by 3 bases, with 5 bases between. Germline V gene sequence: CDR1 LGHDT, CDR2 YNNKEL (reference sequence). The CDR3 length is 11 residues. CDR3 loop: CASSESYEQYF. In nucleotides, the CDR3 is TGTGCCAGCAGCGAGAGCTACGAGCAGTACTTC.

V and J are TRBV11-2 and TRBJ2-5; TRBD2 matches at 8 bases. CDR3 length: 17 residues. CDR1 and CDR2 (germline): SGHAT, FQNNGV. After removal of 4 bases from V and 5 bases from J, the junction contained 15 bases not matched to a gene. CDR3: CASSSQRERRLGETQYF. The DNA for the CDR3 is TGTGCCAGCAGCTCCCAGCGGGAGAGACGTTTGGGGGAGACCCAGTACTTC.

The V and J genes are TRBV28 and TRBJ2-3; the D gene is possibly TRBD2 (6 bases). Germline CDR1 reads MDHEN; CDR2 reads SYDVKM. The CDR3 is made up of 16 amino acids. V lost 5 bases to trimming and J lost 1 base, with 16 bases between them. CDR3 loop: CASSDRDSGRTDTQYF. The CDR3 DNA reads TGTGCCAGCAGTGACCGGGACTCAGGCCGCACAGATACGCAGTATTTT.

The CDR3 coding sequence is TGTGCCAGCAGTCCGGACTCCCTCGGGGAGCTGTTTTTT. Translated: CASSPDSLGELFF. J is TRBJ2-2 and V is TRBV28; TRBD2 is a possible D gene (5 bases). CDR3 length: 13 amino acids. V lost 5 bases and J 7 bases, leaving 11 bases between the germline ends. Germline CDR1 reads MDHEN; CDR2 reads SYDVKM.

V gene TRBV5-6 combines with J gene TRBJ2-7; possible D gene TRBD2, 6 bases. The CDR3 contains 16 residues. From germline, CDR1 is SGHDT and CDR2 YYEEEE. Trimming pared 6 bases from V and 3 bases from J, leaving 22 bases between. The CDR3 loop is CASMEGAGRKVYEQYF. The CDR3 coding sequence is TGTGCCAGCATGGAAGGGGCAGGGAGGAAAGTCTACGAGCAGTACTTC.

Details on this clone: A junction end diverges from the germline sequence, so it may reflect a read error. The chain couples TRBV7-7 to TRBJ2-5, with 8 bases lining up with TRBD1. The CDR3 length is 15 residues. The germline V gene has CDR1 SSHAT and CDR2 FNYEAQ (reference sequence). The CDR3 reads CASSLAAGGVETQYF. The CDR3, as DNA: TGTGCTAGCAGCTTAGCGGCAGGGGGCGTTGAGACCCAGTACTTC.